This TCR beta chain derives from a study of blood T cells in healthy people across ages. The CDR3 spans 14 residues. Germline CDR1 and CDR2: DFQATT and SNEGSKA (reference sequence). The V end was cut by 3 bases, the J end by 2 bases, with 11 bases between. The second PCR ran roughly 7 to 11 cycles with a sample-barcoded 5' primer and J-beta primers. Each cDNA molecule carried a tag from a template-switch adaptor that contained 12 random nucleotides. TCRdb used MiXCR to reprocess the 5' RACE reads, holding one entry per CDR3 protein. Of about 1 million distinct CDR3 sequences listed, under 55% were seen once; the top ten hold 15% to 20%.

J is TRBJ1-5 and V is TRBV20-1; perhaps TRBD1 as D (5 bases). Sequencing used blood. This sequence was found in a woman in her sixties or seventies in good health. CDR3: CSARAPRGNQPQHF. CDR3 nucleotides: TGCAGTGCTAGGGCCCCCAGGGGCAATCAGCCCCAGCATTTT.